The TCR beta chain described here comes from a study of T cells in Graves' hyperthyroidism and ophthalmopathy. Per germline, CDR1 SGDLS and CDR2 YYNGEE. V was clipped by 6 bases and J by 2 bases; unmatched bases: 6. CDR3 size: 14 residues. Pregnant or lactating patients were excluded, as were those with uncontrolled infection or other autoimmune disease. Study-level findings and limits: The majority of expanded thyroid clonotypes above 0.001 also appeared in blood.

This clonotype came up many times. Its matching antigen is unknown. RNA transcripts provided the source from which TCR beta CDR3 regions were amplified. TCR CDR3 underwent first-round RT-PCR with the HTBI primer set. TCRdb reanalysed the multiplex PCR reads using MiXCR and keeps one entry per CDR3 protein. The repertoire consists of about 53,000 distinct CDR3 sequences, with 40% to 55% occurring once and the leading ten covering around 12%. V gene TRBV9 combines with J gene TRBJ2-3, with TRBD1 matching 7 bases. This receptor was obtained from a woman in her 30s with Graves' ophthalmopathy. The sample comprised blood. The CDR3 DNA is TGTGCCAGCACCCAAGGGACAGACACAGATACGCAGTATTTT. This encodes CASTQGTDTDTQYF.